This TCR beta chain was captured by sequencing in a study of blood T cell repertoires in COVID-19. Measured with immunoSEQ multiplex PCR; TCRdb has only the in-frame clones, and not every one. Of 95,000 to 110,000 clones detected, about 92% appear once; the ten largest clones hold 15% to 20%. The germline CDR1 and CDR2 sequences are SGDLS and YYNGEE. The CDR3 sequence is 16 residues long. Trimming cost V 3 bases and J 0 bases; bases outside gene matches: 7. The source is a woman of 80 years or more in a cohort sampled during active COVID-19. Sequencing was done on a sample of peripheral blood. This chain links TRBV9 with TRBJ2-3, with 7 bases identical to TRBD1. This CDR3 reads CASSARQGESTDTQYF. Here the CDR3 DNA reads TGTGCCAGCAGCGCCCGACAGGGCGAGAGCACAGATACGCAGTATTTT.